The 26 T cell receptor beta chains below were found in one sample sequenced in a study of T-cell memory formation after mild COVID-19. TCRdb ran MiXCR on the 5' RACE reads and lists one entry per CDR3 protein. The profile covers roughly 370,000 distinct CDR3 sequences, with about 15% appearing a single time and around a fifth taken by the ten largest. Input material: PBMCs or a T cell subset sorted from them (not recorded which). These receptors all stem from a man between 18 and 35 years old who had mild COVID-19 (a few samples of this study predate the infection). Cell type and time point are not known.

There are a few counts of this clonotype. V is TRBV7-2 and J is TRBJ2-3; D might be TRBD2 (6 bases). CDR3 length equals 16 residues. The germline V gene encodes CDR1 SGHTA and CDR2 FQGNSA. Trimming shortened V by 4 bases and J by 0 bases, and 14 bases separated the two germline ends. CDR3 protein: CASSSGLRQSTDTQYF. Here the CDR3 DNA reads TGTGCCAGCAGCTCCGGACTACGACAGAGCACAGATACGCAGTATTTT.

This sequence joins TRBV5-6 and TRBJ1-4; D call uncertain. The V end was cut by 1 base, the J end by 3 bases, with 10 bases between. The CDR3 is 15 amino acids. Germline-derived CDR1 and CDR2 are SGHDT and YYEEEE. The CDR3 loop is CASSLRRASNEKLFF. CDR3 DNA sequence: TGTGCCAGCAGCTTGCGTCGGGCGTCTAATGAAAAACTGTTTTTT.

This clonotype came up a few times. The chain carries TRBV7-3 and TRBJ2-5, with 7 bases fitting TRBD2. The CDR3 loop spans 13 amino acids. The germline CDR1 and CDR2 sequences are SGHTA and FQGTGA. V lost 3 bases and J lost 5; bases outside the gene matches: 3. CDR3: CASSFGSGETQYF. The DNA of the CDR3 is TGTGCCAGCAGCTTCGGTAGCGGGGAGACCCAGTACTTC.

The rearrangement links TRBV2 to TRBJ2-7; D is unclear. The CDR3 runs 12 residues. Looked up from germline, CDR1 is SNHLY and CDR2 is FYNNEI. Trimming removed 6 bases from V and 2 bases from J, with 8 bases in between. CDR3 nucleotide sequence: TGTGCCAGCAGGGTGACAACCTACGAGCAGTACTTC. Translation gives CASRVTTYEQYF.

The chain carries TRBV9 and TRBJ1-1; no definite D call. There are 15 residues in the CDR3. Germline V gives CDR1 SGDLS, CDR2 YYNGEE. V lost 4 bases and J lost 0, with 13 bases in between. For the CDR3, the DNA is TGTGCCAGCAGCACACGGGAAAACCTGAACACTGAAGCTTTCTTT. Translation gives CASSTRENLNTEAFF.

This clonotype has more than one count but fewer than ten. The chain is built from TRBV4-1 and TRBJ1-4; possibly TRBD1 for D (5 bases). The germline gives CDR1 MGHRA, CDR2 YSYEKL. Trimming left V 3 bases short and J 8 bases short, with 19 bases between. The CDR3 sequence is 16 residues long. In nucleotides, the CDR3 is TGCGCCAGCAGCCATTTATTCCACAGGACGGGGGAAAAACTGTTTTTT. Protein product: CASSHLFHRTGEKLFF.

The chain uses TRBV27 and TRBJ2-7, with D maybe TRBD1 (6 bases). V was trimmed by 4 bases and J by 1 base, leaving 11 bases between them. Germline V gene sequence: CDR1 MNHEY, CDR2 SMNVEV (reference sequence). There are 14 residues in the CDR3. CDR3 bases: TGTGCCAGCAGTTCCTACAGGGATTCCTACGAGCAGTACGTC. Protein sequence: CASSSYRDSYEQYV.

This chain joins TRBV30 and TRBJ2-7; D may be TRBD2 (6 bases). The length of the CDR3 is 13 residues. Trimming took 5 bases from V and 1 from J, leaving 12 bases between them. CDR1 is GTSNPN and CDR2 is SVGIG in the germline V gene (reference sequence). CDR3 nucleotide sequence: TGTGCCTGGGCGAAGGGACTTTCCTACGAGCAGTACTTC. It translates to CAWAKGLSYEQYF.

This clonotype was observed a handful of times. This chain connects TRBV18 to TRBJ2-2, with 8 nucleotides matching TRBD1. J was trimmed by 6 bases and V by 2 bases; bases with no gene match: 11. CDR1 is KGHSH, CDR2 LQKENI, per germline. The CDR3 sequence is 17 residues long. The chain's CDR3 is CASSPTLTGVVAGELFF. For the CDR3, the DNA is TGTGCCAGCTCACCAACGCTGACAGGGGTAGTCGCCGGGGAGCTGTTTTTT.

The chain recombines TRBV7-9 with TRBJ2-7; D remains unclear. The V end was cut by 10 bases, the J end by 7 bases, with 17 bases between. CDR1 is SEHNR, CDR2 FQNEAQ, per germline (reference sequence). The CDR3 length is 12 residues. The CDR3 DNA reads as TGTGCCACCCGGACCGGGTTAGGAGAGCAGTACTTC. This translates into CATRTGLGEQYF.

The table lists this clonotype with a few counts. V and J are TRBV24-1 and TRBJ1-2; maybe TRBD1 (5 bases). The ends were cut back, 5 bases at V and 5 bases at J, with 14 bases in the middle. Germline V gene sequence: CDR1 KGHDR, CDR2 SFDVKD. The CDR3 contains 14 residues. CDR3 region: CATSGPGLSYGYTF. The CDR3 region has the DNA TGTGCCACCAGTGGCCCGGGACTATCATATGGCTACACCTTC.

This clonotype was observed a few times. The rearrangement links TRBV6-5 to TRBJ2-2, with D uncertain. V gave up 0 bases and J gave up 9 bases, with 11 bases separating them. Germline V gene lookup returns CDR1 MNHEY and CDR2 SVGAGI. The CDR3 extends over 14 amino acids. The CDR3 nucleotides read TGTGCCAGCAGTTACTCGGTTGCATACCGGGAGCTGTTTTTT. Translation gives CASSYSVAYRELFF.

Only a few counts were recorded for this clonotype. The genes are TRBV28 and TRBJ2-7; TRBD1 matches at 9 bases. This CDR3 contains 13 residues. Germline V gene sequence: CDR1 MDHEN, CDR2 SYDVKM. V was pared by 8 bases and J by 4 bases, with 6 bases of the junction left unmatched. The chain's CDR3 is CASRRQGVYEQYF. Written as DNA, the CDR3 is TGTGCCAGCCGCCGACAGGGGGTGTACGAGCAGTACTTC.

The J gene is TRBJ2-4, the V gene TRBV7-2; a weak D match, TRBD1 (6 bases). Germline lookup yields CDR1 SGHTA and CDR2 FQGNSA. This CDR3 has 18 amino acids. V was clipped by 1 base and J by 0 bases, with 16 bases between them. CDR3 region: CASSLGLTGELAKNIQYF. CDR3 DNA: TGTGCCAGCAGCTTAGGCCTGACAGGAGAACTAGCCAAAAACATTCAGTACTTC. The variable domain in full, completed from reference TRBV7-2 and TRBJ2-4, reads GAGVSQSPSNKVTEKGKDVELRCDPISGHTALYWYRQSLGQGLEFLIYFQGNSAPDKSGLPSDRFSAERTGGSVSTLTIQRTQQEDSAVYLCASSLGLTGELAKNIQYFGAGTRLSVL.

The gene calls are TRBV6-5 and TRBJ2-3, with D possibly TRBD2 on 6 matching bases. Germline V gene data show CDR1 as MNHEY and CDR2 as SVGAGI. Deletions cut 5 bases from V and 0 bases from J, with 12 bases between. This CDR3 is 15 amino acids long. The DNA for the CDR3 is TGTGCCAGCAGTGTGAGCGGGCCCAGCACAGATACGCAGTATTTT. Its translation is CASSVSGPSTDTQYF.

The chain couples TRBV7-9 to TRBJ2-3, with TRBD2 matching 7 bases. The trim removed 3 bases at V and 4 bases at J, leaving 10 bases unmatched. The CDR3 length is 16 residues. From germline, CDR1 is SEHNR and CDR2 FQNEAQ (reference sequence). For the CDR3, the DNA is TGTGCCAGCAGCTTTCTTCCCGCGGGGGAACCAGATACGCAGTATTTT. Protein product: CASSFLPAGEPDTQYF. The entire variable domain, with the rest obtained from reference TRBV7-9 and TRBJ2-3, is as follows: DTGVSQNPRHKITKRGQNVTFRCDPISEHNRLYWYRQTLGQGPEFLTYFQNEAQLEKSRLLSDRFSAERPKGSFSTLEIQRTEQGDSAMYLCASSFLPAGEPDTQYFGPGTRLTVL.

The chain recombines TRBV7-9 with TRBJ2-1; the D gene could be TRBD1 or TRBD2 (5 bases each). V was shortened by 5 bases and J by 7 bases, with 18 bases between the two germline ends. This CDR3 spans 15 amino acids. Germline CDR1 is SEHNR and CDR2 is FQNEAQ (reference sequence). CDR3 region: CASSHTGTGRNEQFF. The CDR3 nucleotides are TGTGCCAGCAGCCATACCGGGACCGGGCGGAATGAGCAGTTCTTC.

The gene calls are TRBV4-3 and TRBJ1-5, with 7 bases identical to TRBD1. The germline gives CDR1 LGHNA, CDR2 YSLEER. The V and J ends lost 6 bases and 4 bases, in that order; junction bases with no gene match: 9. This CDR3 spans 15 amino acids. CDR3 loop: CASSPTGQNNQPQHF. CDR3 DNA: TGCGCCAGCAGTCCAACGGGACAGAATAATCAGCCCCAGCATTTT.

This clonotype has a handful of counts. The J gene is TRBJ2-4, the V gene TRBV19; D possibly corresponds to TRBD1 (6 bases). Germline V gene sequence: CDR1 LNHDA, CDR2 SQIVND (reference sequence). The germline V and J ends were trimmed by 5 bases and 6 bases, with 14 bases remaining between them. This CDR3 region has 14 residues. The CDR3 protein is CASSPTGTLNIQYF. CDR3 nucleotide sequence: TGTGCCAGTAGTCCTACCGGGACATTAAACATTCAGTACTTC. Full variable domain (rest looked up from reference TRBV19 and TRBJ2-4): DGGITQSPKYLFRKEGQNVTLSCEQNLNHDAMYWYRQDPGQGLRLIYYSQIVNDFQKGDIAEGYSVSREKKESFPLTVTSAQKNPTAFYLCASSPTGTLNIQYFGAGTRLSVL.

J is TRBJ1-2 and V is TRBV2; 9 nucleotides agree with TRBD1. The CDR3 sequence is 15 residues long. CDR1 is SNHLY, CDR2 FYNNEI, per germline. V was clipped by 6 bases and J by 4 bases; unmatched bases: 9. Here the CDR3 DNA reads TGTGCCAGCAGGCCCGGGACAGGGAAGGGCTATGGCTACACCTTC. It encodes CASRPGTGKGYGYTF.

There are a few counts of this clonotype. CDR3 sequence: CASSFGATQETQYF. DNA of the CDR3: TGTGCCAGCAGCTTTGGGGCCACCCAAGAGACCCAGTACTTC. The rearrangement joins TRBV5-6 to TRBJ2-5; perhaps TRBD1 as D (5 bases). The CDR3 length is 14 residues. V lost 2 bases and J 1 base, leaving 9 bases between the germline ends. Looked up from germline, CDR1 is SGHDT and CDR2 is YYEEEE. Full variable domain (remainder filled in from reference TRBV5-6 and TRBJ2-5): DAGVTQSPTHLIKTRGQQVTLRCSPKSGHDTVSWYQQALGQGPQFIFQYYEEEERQRGNFPDRFSGHQFPNYSSELNVNALLLGDSALYLCASSFGATQETQYFGPGTRLLVL.

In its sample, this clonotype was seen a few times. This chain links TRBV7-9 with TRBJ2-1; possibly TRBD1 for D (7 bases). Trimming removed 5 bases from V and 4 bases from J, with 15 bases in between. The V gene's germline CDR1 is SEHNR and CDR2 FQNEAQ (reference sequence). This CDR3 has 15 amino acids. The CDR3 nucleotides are TGTGCCAGCAGCCCGGGGGACAGTCCATACAATGAGCAGTTCTTC. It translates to CASSPGDSPYNEQFF. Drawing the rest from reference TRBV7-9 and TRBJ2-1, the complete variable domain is DTGVSQNPRHKITKRGQNVTFRCDPISEHNRLYWYRQTLGQGPEFLTYFQNEAQLEKSRLLSDRFSAERPKGSFSTLEIQRTEQGDSAMYLCASSPGDSPYNEQFFGPGTRLTVL.

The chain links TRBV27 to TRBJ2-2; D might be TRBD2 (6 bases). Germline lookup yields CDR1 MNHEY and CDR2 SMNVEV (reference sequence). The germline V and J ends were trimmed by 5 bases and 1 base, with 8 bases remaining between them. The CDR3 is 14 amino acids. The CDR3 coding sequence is TGTGCCAGCAGTGTGGGACTGAACACCGGGGAGCTGTTTTTT. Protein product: CASSVGLNTGELFF.

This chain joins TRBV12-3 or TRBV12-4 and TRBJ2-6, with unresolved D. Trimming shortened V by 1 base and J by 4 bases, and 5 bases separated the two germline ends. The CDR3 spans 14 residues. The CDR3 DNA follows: TGTGCCAGCAGTTTAGGGGTCGGGGCCAACGTCCTGACTTTC. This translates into CASSLGVGANVLTF.

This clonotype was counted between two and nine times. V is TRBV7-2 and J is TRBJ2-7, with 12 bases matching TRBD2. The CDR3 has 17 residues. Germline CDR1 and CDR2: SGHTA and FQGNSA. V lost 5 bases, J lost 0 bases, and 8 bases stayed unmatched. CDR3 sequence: CASSHGLAGMSSYEQYV. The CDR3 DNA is TGTGCCAGCAGCCACGGACTAGCGGGGATGAGCTCCTACGAGCAGTACGTC.

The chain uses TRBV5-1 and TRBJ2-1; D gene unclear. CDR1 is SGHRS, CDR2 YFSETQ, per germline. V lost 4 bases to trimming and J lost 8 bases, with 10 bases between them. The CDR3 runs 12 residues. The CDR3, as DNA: TGCGCCAGCAGCCGTGGATGGTATGAGCAGTTCTTC. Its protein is CASSRGWYEQFF.